The sequence of this T cell receptor (beta chain) was determined in a study of CD8 T cells in ankylosing spondylitis. General study results and limits: Prior work had noted some motif variants in reactive arthritis blood and synovial fluid. Matched ankylosing spondylitis synovial fluid reportedly contained a significantly enriched population of disease-linked clones. One TCR beta motif, made up of several highly homologous variants, appeared characteristic of ankylosing spondylitis blood. The authors found the disease-linked clones to be CD8+ and relatively rare in peripheral blood.

TCRdb redid the calling of the 5' RACE reads with MiXCR, one entry per CDR3 protein. The table shows under 550,000 distinct CDR3 sequences, with around 26% occurring only once. This clonotype was counted between two and nine times. Its antigen is not identified. CDR3 length: 12 amino acids. Trimming took off 0 bases at V and 5 bases at J, with 7 bases between the two ends. The germline CDR1 and CDR2 sequences are DFQATT and SNEGSKA (reference sequence). The sequenced sample consisted of blood, either unsorted or a sorted T cell fraction (not recorded which). The chain has TRBV20-1 and TRBJ2-5; no reliable D call. The clonotype was recovered from a male donor with ankylosing spondylitis. The CDR3 protein is CSARDLRETQYF. In DNA, the CDR3 is TGCAGTGCTAGAGATCTTAGGGAGACCCAGTACTTC.